One and the same sample provided the 4 T cell receptor beta chains below, sequenced in a study of early T cells in non-severe SARS-CoV-2 infection. Each CDR3 protein is one row after TCRdb ran MiXCR on the 5' RACE reads. Here the sample spans under 90,000 distinct CDR3 sequences, roughly 13% being singletons. The sequenced material came from whole blood. These receptor sequences come from an adult who was a healthcare worker with PCR-confirmed SARS-CoV-2 infection or an uninfected control (not recorded which).

In this sample, this clonotype turned up once. The V and J genes are TRBV6-5 and TRBJ1-1; no reliable D call. Germline CDR1 and CDR2: MNHEY and SVGAGI. Trimming pared 4 bases from V and 0 bases from J, leaving 12 bases between. The CDR3 is made up of 15 amino acids. The CDR3 nucleotides are TGTGCCAGCAGTTTGGCAGGATTCATGAACACTGAAGCTTTCTTT. Amino acids: CASSLAGFMNTEAFF.

This clonotype was seen ten or more times. The rearrangement uses TRBV7-2 and TRBJ1-2; D remains ambiguous. Germline-derived CDR1 and CDR2 are SGHTA and FQGNSA. V dropped 1 base and J dropped 3 bases, with 6 bases sitting between them. The CDR3 extends over 13 amino acids. CDR3 sequence reads: CASSLGVHYGYTF. CDR3 nucleotides: TGTGCCAGCAGCTTAGGGGTGCACTATGGCTACACCTTC.

The rearrangement uses TRBV2 and TRBJ2-7, with a weak D call TRBD1 (5 bases). This CDR3 has 12 residues. Germline assignment: CDR1 SNHLY and CDR2 FYNNEI. Trimming removed 6 bases from V and 4 bases from J, with 10 bases in between. The CDR3 bases are TGTGCCAGCAGCGCGACAGAATACGAGCAGTACTTC. Amino acids: CASSATEYEQYF.

This clonotype was recorded at least ten times. The rearrangement links TRBV20-1 to TRBJ1-2; TRBD1 is a possible D gene (5 bases). Trimming took off 3 bases at V and 2 bases at J, with 10 bases between the two ends. CDR3 length: 13 amino acids. CDR1 is DFQATT, CDR2 SNEGSKA, per germline (reference sequence). CDR3 coding DNA: TGCAGTGCTAGCGACAGTAAGAACTATGGCTACACCTTC. It is translated as CSASDSKNYGYTF.